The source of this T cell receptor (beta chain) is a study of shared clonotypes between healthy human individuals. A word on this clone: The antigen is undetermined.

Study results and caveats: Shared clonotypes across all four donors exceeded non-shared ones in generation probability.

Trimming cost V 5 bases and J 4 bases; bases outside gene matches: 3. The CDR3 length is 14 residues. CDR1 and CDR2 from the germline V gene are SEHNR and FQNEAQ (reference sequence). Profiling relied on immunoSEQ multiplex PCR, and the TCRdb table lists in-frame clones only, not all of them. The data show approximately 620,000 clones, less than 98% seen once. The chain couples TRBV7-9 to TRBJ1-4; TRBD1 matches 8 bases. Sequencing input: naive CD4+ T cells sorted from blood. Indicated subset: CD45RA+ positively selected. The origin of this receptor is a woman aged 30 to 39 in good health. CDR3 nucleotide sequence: TGTGCCAGCAGCCCCGACAGGGGTAATGAAAAACTGTTTTTT. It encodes CASSPDRGNEKLFF. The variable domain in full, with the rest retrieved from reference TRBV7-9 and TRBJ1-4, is DTGVSQNPRHKITKRGQNVTFRCDPISEHNRLYWYRQTLGQGPEFLTYFQNEAQLEKSRLLSDRFSAERPKGSFSTLEIQRTEQGDSAMYLCASSPDRGNEKLFFGSGTQLSVL.